This T cell receptor beta chain was obtained from a study of CD8+CD57+ T cells in acquired aplastic anemia. Study information: On average, healthy donors gave around 9.8 million reads for CD4+ cells.

TCR beta VDJ and CDR3 profiles were obtained from a genomic DNA template. Via MiXCR, TCRdb re-called the reads, giving one row per CDR3 protein. The sample carries around 140,000 distinct CDR3 sequences, 41% recorded once. Study-wide results and limits: Patients and controls were found to share about 31 CD8+ CDR3 sequences. In CD8+ cells, Simpson's diversity showed no significant difference between patients and controls.

This clonotype was recorded many times. Antigen: not known. CDR1 is SGHTA, CDR2 FQGNSA, per germline. The CDR3 extends over 15 amino acids. Trimming pared 2 bases from V and 3 bases from J, leaving 13 bases between. The chain carries TRBV7-2 and TRBJ1-1, with D perhaps TRBD1 (6 bases). What was sequenced was sorted CD4+, CD8+, or CD8+CD57+ T cells (not recorded which) from PBMCs. The origin of this receptor is a human donor in good health, serving as a control. The CDR3 spells CASSLRLRGDTEAFF. The CDR3 coding sequence is TGTGCCAGCAGCTTACGTCTCAGGGGAGACACTGAAGCTTTCTTT.